This record covers a single T cell receptor beta chain. This entry is derived from a study of early T cells in non-severe SARS-CoV-2 infection. The library protocol tagged individual cDNA molecules with unique molecular identifiers. MiXCR, run by TCRdb on the 5' RACE reads, gives a single entry per CDR3 protein. The sample includes roughly 50,000 distinct CDR3 sequences, around 7.5% seen only once; the top ten take approximately 9.8%. The CDR3 loop spans 14 amino acids. V gave up 4 bases and J gave up 5 bases; unmatched junction bases: 3. CDR1 PRHDT and CDR2 FYEKMQ come from the germline V gene (reference sequence).

Input material: whole blood. The genes are TRBV13 and TRBJ1-1, with 11 bases fitting TRBD1. The origin of this receptor is an adult who was a healthcare worker with PCR-confirmed SARS-CoV-2 infection or an uninfected control (not recorded which). Here the CDR3 reads CASSSRDRGTEAFF. The DNA of the CDR3 is TGTGCCAGCAGCTCCCGGGACAGGGGGACTGAAGCTTTCTTT.